Included here is one TCR beta chain sequence, with context. The sample belongs to a study of blood T cell repertoires in COVID-19. Trimming took 0 bases from V and 0 from J; bases not matched to a gene: 12. The CDR3 contains 21 residues. The germline V gene encodes CDR1 MNHNS and CDR2 SASEGT. Authors' analysis steps: Researchers report that nucleated cell counts were estimated from reference gene primer amplification. The repertoire was sequenced with immunoSEQ multiplex PCR; TCRdb's copy has only in-frame clones and lacks some. V and J calls and clone size are given by that table; D and trimming were obtained from the DNA. The sample has approximately 440,000 clones, around 90% seen once; the top ten hold about 0.6%.

Sequenced sample: PBMCs or T cells enriched from blood (not recorded which). This TCR was sampled from a young man who had recovered from COVID-19. The rearrangement uses TRBV6-1 and TRBJ2-4; TRBD2 matches at 12 bases. CDR3 in amino acids: CASSEAPTSGGIILAKNIQYF. The DNA for the CDR3 is TGTGCCAGCAGTGAAGCCCCTACTAGCGGGGGGATCATTTTAGCCAAAAACATTCAGTACTTC.